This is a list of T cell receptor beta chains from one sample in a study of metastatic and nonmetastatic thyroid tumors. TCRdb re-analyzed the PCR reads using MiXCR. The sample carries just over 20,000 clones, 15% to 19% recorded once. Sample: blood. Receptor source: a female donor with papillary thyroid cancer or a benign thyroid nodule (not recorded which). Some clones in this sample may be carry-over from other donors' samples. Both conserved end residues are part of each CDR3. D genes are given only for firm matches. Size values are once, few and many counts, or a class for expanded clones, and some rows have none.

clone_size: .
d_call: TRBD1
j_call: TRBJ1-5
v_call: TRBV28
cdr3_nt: TGTGCCAGCAGCTCACAGGGGCGGCCCCAGCATTTT
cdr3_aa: CASSSQGRPQHF

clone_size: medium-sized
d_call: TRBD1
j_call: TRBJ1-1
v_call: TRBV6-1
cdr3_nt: TGTGCCAGCAGGAGACAGGGTAATGTAGAAGCTTTCTTT
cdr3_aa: CASRRQGNVEAFF

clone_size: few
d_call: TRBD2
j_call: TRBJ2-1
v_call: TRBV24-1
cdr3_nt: TGTGTCACCAGTGATTTCTCTAGCGGGGGGGCCCACAATGAGCAGTTCTTC
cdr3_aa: CVTSDFSSGGAHNEQFF

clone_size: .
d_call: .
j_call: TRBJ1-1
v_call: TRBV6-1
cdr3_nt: TGTGCCAGCAGTCAAGGGGGCACTGAAGCTTTCTTT
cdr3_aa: CASSQGGTEAFF

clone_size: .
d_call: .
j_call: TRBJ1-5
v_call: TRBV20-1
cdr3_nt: TGCAGTGCTAGAGAGGGGACAACTTATCAGCCCCAGCATTTT
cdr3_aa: CSAREGTTYQPQHF

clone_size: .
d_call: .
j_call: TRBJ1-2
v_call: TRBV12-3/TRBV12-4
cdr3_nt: TGTGTCAGCAGTCTCGGTGGGGTTTTTGTCTACACCTTC
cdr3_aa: CVSSLGGVFVYTF

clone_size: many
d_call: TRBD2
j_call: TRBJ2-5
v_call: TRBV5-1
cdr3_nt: TGCGCCAGCAGCCGGGAGGCTGGGGAGACCCAGTACTTC
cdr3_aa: CASSREAGETQYF

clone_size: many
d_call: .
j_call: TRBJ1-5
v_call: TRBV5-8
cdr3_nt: TGTGCCAGCAGCTTGCCGTTGGGGGGGGCTGGGGTTCCCCAGCATTTT
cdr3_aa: CASSLPLGGAGVPQHF

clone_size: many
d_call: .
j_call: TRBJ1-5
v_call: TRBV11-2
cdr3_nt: TGTGCCAGCAGCTCGACCCATAATCAGCCCCAGCATTTT
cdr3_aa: CASSSTHNQPQHF

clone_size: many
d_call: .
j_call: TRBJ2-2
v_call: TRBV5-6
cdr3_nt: TGTGCCAGCACCCAAGGCGCAAGGGAGCTGTTTTTT
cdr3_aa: CASTQGARELFF

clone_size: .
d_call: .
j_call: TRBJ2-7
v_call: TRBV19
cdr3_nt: TGTGCCAGTAGCCGAGGTGGGGGCGCGACCTCCTACGAGCAGTACTTC
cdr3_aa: CASSRGGGATSYEQYF